The clone carrying this TCR beta chain was counted only a few times. Antigen specificity is unknown. This specimen comes from a study of beta chain features in type 1 diabetes. The CDR3 is 14 amino acids. The V gene's germline CDR1 is MDHEN and CDR2 SYDVKM. The V and J ends lost 5 bases and 0 bases respectively, with 10 bases between them. What was sequenced were expressed TCRB transcripts, since all of the isolated RNA had been reverse transcribed. TCRdb's copy holds only in-frame clones and misses some; the assay was immunoSEQ multiplex PCR. The sample has about 340,000 clones; about 14% are singletons. Study conclusions and caveats: A greater similarity of naive, central memory and Treg TCRB repertoires was seen among patients than among healthy donors. More deletions and fewer insertions at VDJ junctions were found in patients with type 1 diabetes. People with Type 1 diabetes carried modestly yet significantly shorter TCRB CDR3s in all four CD4+ subsets.

In all sorted populations, purity surpassed 95%. The J gene is TRBJ2-5, the V gene TRBV28; D possibly corresponds to TRBD1 (6 bases). The sequence came from a woman aged 18-29 years with type 1 diabetes. The sample consisted of naive CD4+ T cells from blood. The DNA of the CDR3 is TGTGCCAGCAGTCCTCACAGGGACCAAGAGACCCAGTACTTC. Its protein product is CASSPHRDQETQYF.